The entry below describes one TCR beta chain. Its specificity is unknown. This record comes from a study of T cell responses to AZD1222 COVID-19 vaccine. General study results and limits: Without day 14 samples, only post-peak T cell repertoires were studied. Mostly white British, mostly female donors; authors suggested clonal diversity may be underestimated. Following two doses of AZD1222, Spike-specific TCR breadth and depth rose.

CDR1 and CDR2 from the germline V gene are LNHDA and SQIVND (reference sequence). The CDR3 totals 16 residues. With 5 bases removed from V and 4 bases from J, the gap between germline ends came to 20 bases. TCRdb's table, derived via immunoSEQ multiplex PCR, lists solely in-frame clones and lacks some. This table has about 150,000 clones, 90% appearing once. This sequence was found in an adult who received the AZD1222 COVID-19 vaccine. This chain links TRBV19 with TRBJ1-2; D ambiguous. Sequencing used peripheral blood, obtained 28 days after the second AZD1222 dose. The CDR3 loop reads CASSSRSDGPFYGYTF. The DNA for the CDR3 is TGTGCCAGTAGTTCCCGCTCGGACGGACCGTTCTATGGCTACACCTTC. Full variable domain (remainder filled in from reference TRBV19 and TRBJ1-2): DGGITQSPKYLFRKEGQNVTLSCEQNLNHDAMYWYRQDPGQGLRLIYYSQIVNDFQKGDIAEGYSVSREKKESFPLTVTSAQKNPTAFYLCASSSRSDGPFYGYTFGSGTRLTVV.